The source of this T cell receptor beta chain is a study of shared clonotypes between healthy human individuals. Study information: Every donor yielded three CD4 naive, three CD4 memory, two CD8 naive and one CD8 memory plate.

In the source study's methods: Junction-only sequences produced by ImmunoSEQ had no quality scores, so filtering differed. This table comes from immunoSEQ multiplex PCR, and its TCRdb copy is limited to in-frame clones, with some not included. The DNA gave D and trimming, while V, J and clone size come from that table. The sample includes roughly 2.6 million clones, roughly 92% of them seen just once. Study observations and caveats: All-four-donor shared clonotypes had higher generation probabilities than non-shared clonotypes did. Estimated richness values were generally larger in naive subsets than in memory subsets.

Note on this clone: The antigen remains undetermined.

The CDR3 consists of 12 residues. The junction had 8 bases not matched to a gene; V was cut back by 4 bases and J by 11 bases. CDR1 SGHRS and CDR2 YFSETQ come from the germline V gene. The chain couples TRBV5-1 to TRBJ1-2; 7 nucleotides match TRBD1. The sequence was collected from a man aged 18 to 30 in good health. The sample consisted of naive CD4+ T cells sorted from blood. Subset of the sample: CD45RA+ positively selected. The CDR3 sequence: CASSTGQPPYTF. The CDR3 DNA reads TGCGCCAGCAGCACGGGACAGCCCCCTTACACCTTC.